A selection of T cell receptor beta chains follows, all from one sample in a study of blood T cell repertoires in COVID-19. Profiled with immunoSEQ multiplex PCR; TCRdb holds only in-frame clones, not every one. The table lists over 300,000 clones, 83% of them singletons, with about 1.2% in the top ten. Sample: peripheral blood. The receptors derive from a woman in her forties or fifties with acute or convalescent COVID-19. Both conserved end residues are part of each CDR3. D genes are given only for firm matches. Some rows mark clone size as missing; the rest say once, few, many or name a class of expanded clone.

>TRBJ2-3|.|TRBV4-1|few
CASSPITSTDTQYF
TGCGCCAGCAGCCCCATTACTAGCACAGATACGCAGTATTTT
>TRBJ1-2|.|TRBV19|.
CASSIGRQGYGYTF
TGTGCCAGTAGTATAGGCCGGCAGGGCTATGGCTACACCTTC
>TRBJ1-5|.|TRBV19|few
CASRGPGVRFDQPQHF
TGTGCCAGTAGGGGGCCGGGAGTAAGGTTCGATCAGCCCCAGCATTTT
>TRBJ2-5|TRBD1|TRBV30|.
CAWSARTGVLETQYF
TGTGCCTGGAGTGCTCGGACAGGGGTATTAGAGACCCAGTACTTC
>TRBJ1-5|.|TRBV30|few
CAWSGEEDQPQHF
TGTGCCTGGAGTGGAGAGGAGGATCAGCCCCAGCATTTT
>TRBJ2-2|.|TRBV18|few
CASSLNRNTGELFF
TGTGCCAGCTCACTCAACAGAAATACCGGGGAGCTGTTTTTT
>TRBJ2-1|TRBD1|TRBV6-4|.
CASSTDRGNEQFF
TGTGCCAGCAGTACGGACAGGGGGAATGAGCAGTTCTTC
>TRBJ1-1|.|TRBV6-4|.
CASSDSDKHTEAFF
TGTGCCAGCAGTGACTCTGACAAACACACTGAAGCTTTCTTT
>TRBJ2-1|.|TRBV3-1/TRBV3-2|many
CASSQGGGGVEQFF
TGTGCCAGCAGCCAAGGAGGAGGGGGGGTTGAGCAGTTCTTC
>TRBJ1-6|TRBD1|TRBV6-5|.
CASSFGTGTSPLHF
TGTGCCAGCAGCTTCGGGACAGGGACCTCACCCCTCCACTTT
>TRBJ2-1|.|TRBV6-1|.
CASSEYRARSEQFF
TGTGCCAGCAGTGAATACAGAGCCCGTAGTGAGCAGTTCTTC
>TRBJ2-3|.|TRBV27|.
CASSRPGVSDTQYF
TGTGCCAGCAGTCGGCCCGGGGTTTCAGATACGCAGTATTTT
>TRBJ1-2|.|TRBV11-2|once
CATETQGGNYGYTF
TGTGCCACCGAGACGCAGGGAGGAAACTATGGCTACACCTTC